The rows below give T cell receptor beta chains drawn from one sample of a study of T cell repertoires in cytomegalovirus infection. TCRdb reprocessed the reads with MiXCR, giving one entry per CDR3 protein. The sample consists of hundreds of thousands of distinct CDR3 sequences, about 8.8% of them appearing once. The sample comprised PBMCs. These receptors were taken from a human donor in good health (CMV status not recorded). Some clones in this sample may be carry-over from other donors' samples. Both conserved end residues are part of each CDR3. A D gene is named only where the DNA matches it firmly. Clone size appears in some rows only: once, few, many, or a class for an expanded clone.

d_call j_call v_call clone_size cdr3_aa cdr3_nt
TRBD2 TRBJ2-1 TRBV14 many CASSLSGGGNEQFF TGTGCCAGCAGCCTTAGCGGGGGGGGAAATGAGCAGTTCTTC
TRBD1 TRBJ2-6 TRBV6-5 few CASSYSGARTGASGANVLTF TGTGCCAGCAGTTACTCGGGCGCCCGGACAGGGGCCTCTGGGGCCAACGTCCTGACTTTC
. TRBJ1-1 TRBV20-1 . CSAPIMTKNTEAFF TGCAGTGCCCCTATCATGACAAAAAACACTGAAGCTTTCTTT
. TRBJ2-2 TRBV25-1 few CASSESGTNTGELFF TGTGCCAGCAGTGAGTCGGGGACCAACACCGGGGAGCTGTTTTTT
. TRBJ2-5 TRBV20-1 . CSARSASEETQYF TGCAGTGCTAGATCAGCCAGCGAAGAGACCCAGTACTTC
TRBD1 TRBJ1-1 TRBV20-1 few CSARSGGTGGKNTEAFF TGCAGTGCTAGGTCGGGCGGGACAGGGGGGAAGAACACTGAAGCTTTCTTT
TRBD2 TRBJ2-5 TRBV6-2/TRBV6-3 few CASSYSYLAGGEETQYF TGTGCCAGCAGTTACAGTTATCTAGCGGGGGGAGAAGAGACCCAGTACTTC
. TRBJ2-7 TRBV28 many CASSWHGQSYEQYF TGTGCCAGCAGTTGGCATGGACAGTCCTACGAGCAGTACTTC
. TRBJ2-1 TRBV20-1 few CSAERRGPFNEQFF TGCAGTGCTGAGAGGAGGGGTCCATTCAATGAGCAGTTCTTC
TRBD1 TRBJ2-1 TRBV19 few CASSKQQGNEQFF TGTGCCAGTAGTAAGCAACAGGGGAATGAGCAGTTCTTC
TRBD1 TRBJ1-2 TRBV6-1 many CASSTNAGTGRLFGYTF TGTGCCAGCAGTACGAACGCCGGGACAGGGAGACTCTTTGGCTACACCTTC
TRBD1 TRBJ1-6 TRBV19 many CASRTWTGMDSPLHF TGTGCCAGTAGGACGTGGACAGGGATGGATTCACCCCTCCACTTT
. TRBJ2-7 TRBV2 many CASRERDRSSYEQYF TGTGCCAGCAGAGAACGGGACCGCTCCTCCTACGAGCAGTACTTC
. TRBJ1-2 TRBV28 many CASTMRHNYGYTF TGTGCCAGCACCATGAGACACAACTATGGCTACACCTTC
. TRBJ1-2 TRBV12-3/TRBV12-4 many CASSLSSPYGYTF TGTGCCAGCAGTTTAAGTAGCCCCTATGGCTACACCTTC
. TRBJ2-5 TRBV29-1 many CSVGKGETQYF TGCAGCGTTGGGAAGGGAGAGACCCAGTACTTC
. TRBJ1-6 TRBV6-5 many CASRPPGFPPENSPLHF TGTGCCAGCAGACCTCCAGGGTTCCCCCCGGAGAATTCACCCCTCCACTTT
TRBD2 TRBJ2-5 TRBV5-4 few CASSLTSGGAKETQYF TGTGCCAGCAGCTTGACAAGCGGGGGGGCCAAGGAGACCCAGTACTTC
. TRBJ1-2 TRBV6-5 many CASSYFGTPYTF TGTGCCAGCAGTTACTTCGGCACCCCCTACACCTTC
. TRBJ1-2 TRBV14 many CASSPVFGASNYGYTF TGTGCCAGCAGCCCCGTATTCGGGGCCTCAAACTATGGCTACACCTTC
TRBD2 TRBJ2-1 TRBV7-2 many CASSSVAGYSYNEQFF TGTGCCAGCAGCAGTGTAGCGGGCTACTCCTACAATGAGCAGTTCTTC
. TRBJ2-1 TRBV14 many CASSQEPLLTYNEQFF TGTGCCAGCAGCCAAGAGCCGTTATTGACCTACAATGAGCAGTTCTTC
TRBD2 TRBJ2-3 TRBV7-2 many CASSLLAGGGTDTQYF TGTGCCAGCAGCCTACTAGCGGGGGGGGGCACAGATACGCAGTATTTT
. TRBJ2-1 TRBV5-6 . CASSPSHNEQFF TGTGCCAGCAGCCCCAGTCACAATGAGCAGTTCTTC
. TRBJ1-6 TRBV20-1 many CSARGQGTSTYSPLHF TGCAGTGCTAGAGGGCAGGGTACGTCTACGTATTCACCCCTCCACTTT
. TRBJ1-5 TRBV29-1 many CSVMPAGLNQPQHF TGCAGCGTTATGCCGGCTGGATTGAACCAGCCCCAGCATTTT
. TRBJ1-4 TRBV28 many CASSPPSIEKLFF TGTGCCAGCAGCCCCCCCTCAATTGAAAAACTGTTTTTT
. TRBJ2-1 TRBV7-9 . CASSPTAGQPSYNEQFF TGTGCCAGCAGCCCAACCGCGGGACAGCCCTCCTACAATGAGCAGTTCTTC
. TRBJ1-4 TRBV7-9 many CASSLSVATNEKLFF TGTGCCAGCAGCCTCTCCGTGGCAACTAATGAAAAACTGTTTTTT
TRBD2 TRBJ2-5 TRBV13 . CASSSRGGAFETQYF TGTGCCAGCAGTTCCCGCGGGGGGGCCTTTGAGACCCAGTACTTC
. TRBJ1-2 TRBV6-5 few CASSYSIVGVNYGYTF TGTGCCAGCAGTTACTCGATCGTAGGGGTGAACTATGGCTACACCTTC
. TRBJ2-1 TRBV28 many CASSLYTGVYNEQFF TGTGCCAGCAGTTTATACACGGGAGTCTACAATGAGCAGTTCTTC
TRBD1 TRBJ2-1 TRBV28 few CASGSATQGFYNEQFF TGTGCCAGCGGCTCCGCGACACAGGGGTTCTACAATGAGCAGTTCTTC
. TRBJ1-5 TRBV7-2 many CASSPQGIRDQPQHF TGTGCCAGCAGCCCCCAGGGAATTCGGGATCAGCCCCAGCATTTT
. TRBJ1-1 TRBV7-6 many CASSLGAGAANTEAFF TGTGCCAGCAGCTTAGGGGCAGGGGCAGCGAACACTGAAGCTTTCTTT
. TRBJ1-1 TRBV6-4 . CASSGSVNTEAFF TGTGCCAGCAGTGGTTCGGTGAACACTGAAGCTTTCTTT